A selection of T cell receptor beta chains follows, all from one sample in a study of T cell changes during pregnancy in multiple sclerosis. Repertoires were generated with immunoSEQ multiplex PCR, while TCRdb's copy carries only in-frame clones and drops some. The table lists almost 50,000 clones, 94% of them singletons. The sequencing here drew on CD4+ T cells from peripheral blood mononuclear cells, taken in the third trimester of pregnancy. These receptors all stem from a female donor with multiple sclerosis, enrolled in a pregnancy study. CDR3s include the opening cysteine and the closing phenylalanine or tryptophan. A D gene is named only where the DNA matches it firmly. The size field is filled for only some rows; it gives once, few, many or a size class.

j_call clone_size cdr3_length v_call d_call cdr3_nt cdr3_aa
TRBJ2-7 . 14 TRBV11-2 . TGTGCCAGCAGCTTTCCGGGAGCCGGTAGGGAGCAGTACTTC CASSFPGAGREQYF
TRBJ1-5 . 14 TRBV5-1 . TGCGCCAGCAGCCCGGGGTCCCAATTCGGGCCCCAGCATTTT CASSPGSQFGPQHF
TRBJ2-3 once 15 TRBV4-3 TRBD1 TGCGCCAGCAGCCTCCGACAGGGGAGCACAGATACGCAGTATTTT CASSLRQGSTDTQYF
TRBJ2-7 . 13 TRBV7-2 . TGTGCCAGCAGGGGTTTACAGACATTCGAGCAGTACTTC CASRGLQTFEQYF
TRBJ1-1 . 15 TRBV28 . TGTGCCAGCAGGCCCCCCCGGGGGGCGCTCACTGAAGCTTTCTTT CASRPPRGALTEAFF
TRBJ1-2 . 16 TRBV9 TRBD1 TGTGCCAGCAGCGAAGCTGAACAGGGGCCTGCGGATGGCTACACCTTC CASSEAEQGPADGYTF
TRBJ2-7 . 11 TRBV6-5 . TGTGCCAGCAGGGGCAGGGGCGAGCAGTACTTC CASRGRGEQYF
TRBJ2-2 . 14 TRBV29-1 . TGCAGCGTTGTAGTCAGGACGAACACCGGGGAGCTGTTTTTT CSVVVRTNTGELFF
TRBJ1-5 . 13 TRBV29-1 TRBD1 TGCAGCGTCGCCACAGGGGTCAATCAGCCCCAGCATTTT CSVATGVNQPQHF
TRBJ2-3 . 14 TRBV5-6 . TGTGCCAGCAGCTTCGGGAACGACGCAGATACGCAGTATTTT CASSFGNDADTQYF
TRBJ2-3 . 12 TRBV28 . TGTGCCAGCAGTTGGCTAGCAGATACGCAGTATTTT CASSWLADTQYF
TRBJ2-7 . 18 TRBV28 TRBD1 TGTGCCACCAAGGGTAGAATGTCTCCGGGACAGAGCTCCTACGAGCAGTACTTC CATKGRMSPGQSSYEQYF
TRBJ2-7 few 15 TRBV19 TRBD2 TGTGCCAGTAGTATCGGGACTACCAACTACTACGAGCAGTACTTC CASSIGTTNYYEQYF
TRBJ1-1 . 12 TRBV7-3 . TGTGCCAGCAGCTTCGAAGGAGGTGAAGCTTTCTTT CASSFEGGEAFF
TRBJ2-7 . 14 TRBV18 . TGTGCCAGCTCACCATCGGGGGACCGCTACGAGCAGTACTTC CASSPSGDRYEQYF
TRBJ2-2 . 15 TRBV18 TRBD1 TGTGCCAGCTCCCTCGACAGGGTTCCAGCCGGGGAGCTGTTTTTT CASSLDRVPAGELFF
TRBJ2-6 . 14 TRBV9 . TGTGCCAGCAGCGTACTATCTGGGGCCAACGTCCTGACTTTC CASSVLSGANVLTF
TRBJ2-2 . 14 TRBV7-2 . TGTGCCAGCAGCTTAGCGCCCGGGGCCGGGGAGCTGTTTTTT CASSLAPGAGELFF
TRBJ1-5 . 14 TRBV9 TRBD1 TGTGCCAGCAGCGTAGGGGACAGCTATCAGCCCCAGCATTTT CASSVGDSYQPQHF
TRBJ2-1 . 16 TRBV28 . TGTGCCAGCAGTGGGACAGGGGGGACTAGCGGGTCTGAGCAGTTCTTC CASSGTGGTSGSEQFF
TRBJ1-1 once 12 TRBV6-6 . TGTGCCAGCAGTTACTTGGACGGGAGGGCTTTCTTT CASSYLDGRAFF
TRBJ2-1 . 13 TRBV7-8 . TGTGCCAGCAGCGTACGTGAGGAGGGTGAGCAGTTCTTC CASSVREEGEQFF
TRBJ2-7 . 12 TRBV10-3 . TGTGCCATCAGTGCAGGGGCCTACGAGCAGTACTTC CAISAGAYEQYF
TRBJ2-5 . 14 TRBV11-2 . TGTGCCAGCAGCCAAGGAGGACTCCAAGAGACCCAGTACTTC CASSQGGLQETQYF
TRBJ1-3 . 14 TRBV30 . TGTGCCTGGAGTCCCGTCTTCTCTGGAAACACCATATATTTT CAWSPVFSGNTIYF
TRBJ1-5 once 16 TRBV7-7 . TGTGCTAGCAGCTTAGGACAGAGATATAGCAATCAGCCCCAGCATTTT CASSLGQRYSNQPQHF
TRBJ1-6 . 16 TRBV5-4 . TGTGCCAGCAGCTTGGGGAGCAGGGGCGATAGTTCACCCCTCCACTTT CASSLGSRGDSSPLHF
TRBJ2-7 few 12 TRBV30 . TGTGCCTGGAGTGTCGGGGGTCGGGAGCAGTACTTC CAWSVGGREQYF
TRBJ2-3 . 14 TRBV7-3 . TGTGCCAGCAGCCTGAGGACAGAAACAGATACGCAGTATTTT CASSLRTETDTQYF
TRBJ1-6 . 15 TRBV9 . TGTGCCAGCAGCGCCCGGGGGGGCGGGAGTTCACCCCTCCACTTT CASSARGGGSSPLHF
TRBJ1-6 . 12 TRBV30 . TGTGCCTGGAGTGTACAGGTTCGAACCCTCCACTTT CAWSVQVRTLHF
TRBJ2-7 once 17 TRBV18 TRBD1 TGTGCCAGCTCACCACCGATCGGGACAGGTGACTCCTACGAGCAGTACTTC CASSPPIGTGDSYEQYF
TRBJ2-7 . 16 TRBV5-1 TRBD2 TGCGCCAGCAGCATTAGGAGCGGGAAAAGCCCCTACGAGCAGTACTTC CASSIRSGKSPYEQYF
TRBJ2-3 . 16 TRBV30 . TGTGCCTGGAGAATGGGGACTTCGAGAGGCACAGATACGCAGTATTTT CAWRMGTSRGTDTQYF
TRBJ2-1 . 15 TRBV4-2 . TGTGCCAGCAGCCAATCTGGCAACTCCTACAATGAGCAGTTCTTC CASSQSGNSYNEQFF